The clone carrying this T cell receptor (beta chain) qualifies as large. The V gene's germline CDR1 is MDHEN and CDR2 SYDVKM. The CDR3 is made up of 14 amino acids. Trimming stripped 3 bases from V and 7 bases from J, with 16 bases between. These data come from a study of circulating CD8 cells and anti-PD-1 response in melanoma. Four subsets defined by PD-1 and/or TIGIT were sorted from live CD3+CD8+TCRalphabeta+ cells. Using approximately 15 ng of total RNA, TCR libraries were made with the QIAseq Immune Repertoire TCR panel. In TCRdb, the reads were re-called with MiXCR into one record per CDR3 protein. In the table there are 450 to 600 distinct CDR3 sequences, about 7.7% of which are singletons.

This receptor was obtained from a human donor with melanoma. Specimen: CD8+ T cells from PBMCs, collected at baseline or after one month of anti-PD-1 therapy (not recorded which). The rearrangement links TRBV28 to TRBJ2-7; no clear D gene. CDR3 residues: CASSFFSGLGEQYF. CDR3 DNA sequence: TGTGCCAGCAGTTTTTTTTCGGGTCTGGGGGAGCAGTACTTC. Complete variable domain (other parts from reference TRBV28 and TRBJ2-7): DVKVTQSSRYLVKRTGEKVFLECVQDMDHENMFWYRQDPGLGLRLIYFSYDVKMKEKGDIPEGYSVSREKKERFSLILESASTNQTSMYLCASSFFSGLGEQYFGPGTRLTVT.